The sequence of this T cell receptor beta chain was determined in a study of vaccination and CD4 T cells after COVID-19. Study as a whole: Convalescent patients gave post-COVID blood a median about 100 days post-diagnosis, range 35 to 161. General study points: Analysis covered relatively few convalescent patients and lacked any early post-infection timepoints. It was observed that, in convalescent patients, a median roughly 85% of reactive clones arose only post-vaccination.

Comments on this clonotype: As yet, its antigen is unknown.

With the Oncomine TCR Beta short-read assay, DNA from cultured CD4+ T cells was sequenced. The source of extracted genomic DNA was cultured CD4+ T cells. TCRdb reprocessed the PCR reads with MiXCR, giving one entry per CDR3 protein. The table has roughly 23,000 distinct CDR3 sequences, around two fifths seen once; the top ten hold roughly 30%. This sample's time point: late sampling 161 to 241 days after vaccination in a few convalescent patients. Specified treatment: roughly ten-day PBMC culture with coronavirus spike peptide pools or control peptides (ViraFEST assay). There are 17 residues in the CDR3. Looked up from germline, CDR1 is DFQATT and CDR2 is SNEGSKA (reference sequence). V lost 3 bases to trimming and J lost 5 bases, with 24 bases between them.

The rearrangement uses TRBV20-1 and TRBJ2-3, with D possibly being TRBD2 (6 bases). This clonotype originated in a human donor who had recovered from COVID-19. The specimen was CD4+ T cells from blood, cultured in vitro, collected about 7 months after SARS-CoV-2 vaccination. The CDR3: CSARSEWGLRTRDTQYF. In DNA form, the CDR3 reads TGCAGTGCTAGGAGTGAGTGGGGACTTCGTACACGAGATACGCAGTATTTT.